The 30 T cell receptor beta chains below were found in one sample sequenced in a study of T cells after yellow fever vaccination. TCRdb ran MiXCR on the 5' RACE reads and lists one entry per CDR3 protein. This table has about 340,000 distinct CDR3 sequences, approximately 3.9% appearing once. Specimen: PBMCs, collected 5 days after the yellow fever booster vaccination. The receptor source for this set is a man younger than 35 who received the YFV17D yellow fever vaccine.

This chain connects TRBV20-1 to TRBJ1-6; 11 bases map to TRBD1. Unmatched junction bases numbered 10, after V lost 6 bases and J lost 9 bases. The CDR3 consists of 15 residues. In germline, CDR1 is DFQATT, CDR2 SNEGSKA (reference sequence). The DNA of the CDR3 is TGCAGTGCACGGACAGGGGGCGGTTTGGGTTCACCCCTCCACTTT. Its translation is CSARTGGGLGSPLHF.

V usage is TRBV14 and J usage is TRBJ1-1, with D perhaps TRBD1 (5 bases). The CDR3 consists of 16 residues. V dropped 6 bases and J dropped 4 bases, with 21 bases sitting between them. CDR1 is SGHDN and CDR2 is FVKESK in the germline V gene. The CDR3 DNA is TGTGCCAGCAGGTCGGGTTTGGCAGGGAGGGTCACTGAAGCTTTCTTT. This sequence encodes CASRSGLAGRVTEAFF.

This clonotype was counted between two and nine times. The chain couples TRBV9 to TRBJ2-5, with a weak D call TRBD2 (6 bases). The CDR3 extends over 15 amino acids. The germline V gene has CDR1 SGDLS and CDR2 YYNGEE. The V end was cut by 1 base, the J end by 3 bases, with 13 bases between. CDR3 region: CASSVSRRGEETQYF. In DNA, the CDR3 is TGTGCCAGCAGCGTATCTAGGCGGGGTGAAGAGACCCAGTACTTC. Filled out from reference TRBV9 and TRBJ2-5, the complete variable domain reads DSGVTQTPKHLITATGQRVTLRCSPRSGDLSVYWYQQSLDQGLQFLIQYYNGEERAKGNILERFSAQQFPDLHSELNLSSLELGDSALYFCASSVSRRGEETQYFGPGTRLLVL.

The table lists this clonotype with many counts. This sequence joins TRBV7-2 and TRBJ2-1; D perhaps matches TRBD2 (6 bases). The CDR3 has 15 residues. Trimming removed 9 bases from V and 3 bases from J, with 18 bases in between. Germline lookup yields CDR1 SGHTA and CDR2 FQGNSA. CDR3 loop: CASTTRGLNYNEQFF. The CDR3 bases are TGTGCCAGTACAACGAGGGGACTGAACTACAATGAGCAGTTCTTC.

The CDR3 DNA reads as TGCAGTGCTTCTCGTGGACAGATCTACGAGCAGTACTTC. Amino acids: CSASRGQIYEQYF. This chain connects TRBV20-1 to TRBJ2-7; tentative D call: TRBD1 (6 bases). Per germline, CDR1 DFQATT and CDR2 SNEGSKA (reference sequence). The CDR3 runs 13 residues. Trimming cost V 5 bases and J 3 bases, with 14 bases left between them.

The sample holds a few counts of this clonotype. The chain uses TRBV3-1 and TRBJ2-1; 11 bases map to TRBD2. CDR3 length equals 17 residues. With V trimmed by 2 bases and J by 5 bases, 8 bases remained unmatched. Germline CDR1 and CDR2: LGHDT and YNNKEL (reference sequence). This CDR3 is CASSQPLAGGSNNEQFF. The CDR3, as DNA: TGTGCCAGCAGCCAACCCCTAGCGGGGGGTTCTAACAATGAGCAGTTCTTC.

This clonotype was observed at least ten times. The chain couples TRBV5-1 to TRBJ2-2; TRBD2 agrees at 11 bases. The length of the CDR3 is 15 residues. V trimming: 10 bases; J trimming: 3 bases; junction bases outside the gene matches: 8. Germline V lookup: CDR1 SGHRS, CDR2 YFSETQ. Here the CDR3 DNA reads TGCGCCGTAAGCACTAGCGGGAGCCACACCGGGGAGCTGTTTTTT. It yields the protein CAVSTSGSHTGELFF.

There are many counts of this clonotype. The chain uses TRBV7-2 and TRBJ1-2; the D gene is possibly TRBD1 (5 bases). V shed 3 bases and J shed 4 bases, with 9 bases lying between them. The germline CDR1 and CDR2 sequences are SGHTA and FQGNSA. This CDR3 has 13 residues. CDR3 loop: CASSFDRFYGYTF. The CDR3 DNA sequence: TGTGCCAGCAGCTTTGACAGATTCTATGGCTACACCTTC.

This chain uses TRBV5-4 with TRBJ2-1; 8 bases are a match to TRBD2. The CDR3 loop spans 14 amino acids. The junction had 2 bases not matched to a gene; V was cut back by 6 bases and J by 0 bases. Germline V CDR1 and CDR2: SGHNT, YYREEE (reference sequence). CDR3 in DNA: TGTGCCAGCAAAGGGACTAGCTCCTACAATGAGCAGTTCTTC. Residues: CASKGTSSYNEQFF.

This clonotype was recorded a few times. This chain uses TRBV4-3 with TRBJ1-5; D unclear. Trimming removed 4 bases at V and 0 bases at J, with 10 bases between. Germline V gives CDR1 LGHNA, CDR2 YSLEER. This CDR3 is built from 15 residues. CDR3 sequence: CASSRTYYSNQPQHF. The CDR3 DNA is TGCGCCAGCAGCCGCACCTATTATAGCAATCAGCCCCAGCATTTT.

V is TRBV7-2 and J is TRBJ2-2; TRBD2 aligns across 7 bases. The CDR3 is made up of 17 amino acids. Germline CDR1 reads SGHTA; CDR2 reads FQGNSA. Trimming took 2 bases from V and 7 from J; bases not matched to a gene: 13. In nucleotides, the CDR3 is TGTGCCAGCAGCTTAAATGGGCGGGGGTCCTATGTCGGGGAGCTGTTTTTT. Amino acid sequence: CASSLNGRGSYVGELFF.

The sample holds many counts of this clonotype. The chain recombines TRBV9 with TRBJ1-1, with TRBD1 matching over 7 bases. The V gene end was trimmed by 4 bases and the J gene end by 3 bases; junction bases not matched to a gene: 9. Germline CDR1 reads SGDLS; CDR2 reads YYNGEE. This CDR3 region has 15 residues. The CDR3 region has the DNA TGTGCCAGCAGCCCCAGACAGGGACTGGACACTGAAGCTTTCTTT. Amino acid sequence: CASSPRQGLDTEAFF.

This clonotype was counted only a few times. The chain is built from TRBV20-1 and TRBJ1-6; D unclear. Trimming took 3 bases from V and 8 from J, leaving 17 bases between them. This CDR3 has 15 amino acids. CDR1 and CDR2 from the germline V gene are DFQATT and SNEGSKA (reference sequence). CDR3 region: CSASLSEGPDSPLHF. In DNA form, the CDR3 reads TGCAGTGCTAGCCTGTCTGAGGGCCCGGATTCACCCCTCCACTTT.

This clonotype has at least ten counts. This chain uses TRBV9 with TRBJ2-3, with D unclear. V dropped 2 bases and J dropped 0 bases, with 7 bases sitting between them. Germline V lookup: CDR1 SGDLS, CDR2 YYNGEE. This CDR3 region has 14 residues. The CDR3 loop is CASSVASSTDTQYF. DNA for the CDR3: TGTGCCAGCAGCGTGGCGTCTAGCACAGATACGCAGTATTTT.

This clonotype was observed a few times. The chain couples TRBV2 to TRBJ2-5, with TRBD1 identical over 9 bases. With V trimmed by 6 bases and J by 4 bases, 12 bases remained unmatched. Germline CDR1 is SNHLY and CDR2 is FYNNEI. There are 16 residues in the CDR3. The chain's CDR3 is CASRARSGQGRETQYF. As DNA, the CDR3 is TGTGCCAGCAGGGCGCGCTCGGGACAGGGAAGAGAGACCCAGTACTTC.

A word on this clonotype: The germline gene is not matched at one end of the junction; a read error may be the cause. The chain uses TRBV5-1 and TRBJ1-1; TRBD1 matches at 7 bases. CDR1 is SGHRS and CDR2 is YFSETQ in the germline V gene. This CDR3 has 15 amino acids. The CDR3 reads CASSSQGGVNTEAYF. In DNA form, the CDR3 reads TGCGCCAGCAGCTCGCAGGGGGGCGTGAACACTGAAGCTTACTTT. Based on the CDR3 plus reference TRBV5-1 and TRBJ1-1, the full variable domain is KAGVTQTPRYLIKTRGQQVTLSCSPISGHRSVSWYQQTPGQGLQFLFEYFSETQRNKGNFPGRFSGRQFSNSRSEMNVSTLELGDSALYLCASSSQGGVNTEAYFGQGTRLTVV.

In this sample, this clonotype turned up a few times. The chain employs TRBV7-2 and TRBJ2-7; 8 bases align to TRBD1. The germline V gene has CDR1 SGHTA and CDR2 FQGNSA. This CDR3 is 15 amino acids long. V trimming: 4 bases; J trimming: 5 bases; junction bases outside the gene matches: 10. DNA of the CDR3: TGTGCCAGCAGCTCACGACAGGGGAGCGAGGACGAGCAGTACTTC. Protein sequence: CASSSRQGSEDEQYF.

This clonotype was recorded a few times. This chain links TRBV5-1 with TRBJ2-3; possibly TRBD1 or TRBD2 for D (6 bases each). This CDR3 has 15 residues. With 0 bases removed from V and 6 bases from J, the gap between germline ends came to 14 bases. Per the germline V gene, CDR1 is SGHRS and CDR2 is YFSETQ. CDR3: CASSLEVLGGDTQYF. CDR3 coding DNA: TGCGCCAGCAGCTTGGAGGTATTAGGGGGGGATACGCAGTATTTT.

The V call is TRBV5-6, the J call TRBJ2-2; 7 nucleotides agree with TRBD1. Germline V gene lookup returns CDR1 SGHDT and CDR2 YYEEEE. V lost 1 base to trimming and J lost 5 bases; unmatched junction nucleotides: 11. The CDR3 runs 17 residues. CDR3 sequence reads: CASSLFIGTANTGELFF. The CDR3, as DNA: TGTGCCAGCAGCTTGTTTATTGGGACAGCTAATACCGGGGAGCTGTTTTTT.

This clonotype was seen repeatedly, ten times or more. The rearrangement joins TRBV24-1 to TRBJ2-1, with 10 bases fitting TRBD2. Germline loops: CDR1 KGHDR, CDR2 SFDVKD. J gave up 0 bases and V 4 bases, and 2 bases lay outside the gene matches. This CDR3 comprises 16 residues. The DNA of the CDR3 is TGTGCCACCAGTGACCAGCGGGGGGGCTCCTACAATGAGCAGTTCTTC. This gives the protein CATSDQRGGSYNEQFF.

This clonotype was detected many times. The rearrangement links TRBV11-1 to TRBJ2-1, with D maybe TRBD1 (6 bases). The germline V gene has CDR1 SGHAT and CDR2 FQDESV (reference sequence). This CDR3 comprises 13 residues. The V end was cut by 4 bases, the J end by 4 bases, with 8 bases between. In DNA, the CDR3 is TGTGCCAGCAGCTCGGACAGATACAATGAGCAGTTCTTC. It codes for CASSSDRYNEQFF. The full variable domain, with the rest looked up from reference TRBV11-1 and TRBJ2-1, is EAEVAQSPRYKITEKSQAVAFWCDPISGHATLYWYRQILGQGPELLVQFQDESVVDDSQLPKDRFSAERLKGVDSTLKIQPAELGDSAMYLCASSSDRYNEQFFGPGTRLTVL.

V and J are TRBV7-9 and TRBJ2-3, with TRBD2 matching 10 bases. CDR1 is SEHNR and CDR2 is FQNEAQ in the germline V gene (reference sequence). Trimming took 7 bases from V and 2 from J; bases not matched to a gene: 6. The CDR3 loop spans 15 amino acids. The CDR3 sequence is CASTGAGGNTDTQYF. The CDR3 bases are TGTGCCAGCACCGGAGCGGGGGGGAACACAGATACGCAGTATTTT. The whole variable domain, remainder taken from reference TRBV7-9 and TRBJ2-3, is DTGVSQNPRHKITKRGQNVTFRCDPISEHNRLYWYRQTLGQGPEFLTYFQNEAQLEKSRLLSDRFSAERPKGSFSTLEIQRTEQGDSAMYLCASTGAGGNTDTQYFGPGTRLTVL.

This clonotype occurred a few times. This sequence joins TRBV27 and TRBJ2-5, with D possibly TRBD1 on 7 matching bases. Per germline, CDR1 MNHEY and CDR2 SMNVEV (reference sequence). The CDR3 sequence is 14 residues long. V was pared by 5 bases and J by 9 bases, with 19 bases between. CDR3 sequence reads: CASSPTTGRQAQYF. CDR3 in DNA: TGTGCCAGCAGTCCCACGACAGGGAGGCAGGCCCAGTACTTC.

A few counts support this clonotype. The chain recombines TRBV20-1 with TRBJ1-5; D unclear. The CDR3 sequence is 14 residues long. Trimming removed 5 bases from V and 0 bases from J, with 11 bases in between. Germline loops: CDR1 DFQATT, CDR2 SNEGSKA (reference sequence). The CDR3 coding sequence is TGCAGTGCTCAACCTCCGTATAGCAATCAGCCCCAGCATTTT. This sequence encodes CSAQPPYSNQPQHF.

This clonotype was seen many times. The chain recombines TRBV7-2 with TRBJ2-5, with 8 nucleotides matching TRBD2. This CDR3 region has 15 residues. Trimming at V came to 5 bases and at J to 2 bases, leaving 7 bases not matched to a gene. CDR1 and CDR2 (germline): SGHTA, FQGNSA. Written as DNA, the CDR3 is TGTGCCAGCAGCCCCGGGGGGGGGCGACAAGAGACCCAGTACTTC. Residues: CASSPGGGRQETQYF.

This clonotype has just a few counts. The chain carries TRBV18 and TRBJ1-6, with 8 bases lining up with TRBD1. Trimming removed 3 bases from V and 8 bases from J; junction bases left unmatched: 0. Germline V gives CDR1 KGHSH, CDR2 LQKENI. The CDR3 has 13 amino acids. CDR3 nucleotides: TGTGCCAGCTCACCGGGACAGGATTCACCCCTCCACTTT. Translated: CASSPGQDSPLHF.

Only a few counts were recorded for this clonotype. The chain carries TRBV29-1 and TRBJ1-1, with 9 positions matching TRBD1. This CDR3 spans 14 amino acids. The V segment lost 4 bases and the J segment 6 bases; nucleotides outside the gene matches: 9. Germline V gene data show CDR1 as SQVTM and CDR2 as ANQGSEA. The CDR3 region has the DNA TGCAGCGTTGGTAGGGGACAGGGATCGTCTGAAGCTTTCTTT. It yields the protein CSVGRGQGSSEAFF. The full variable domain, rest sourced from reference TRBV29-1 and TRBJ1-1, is SAVISQKPSRDICQRGTSLTIQCQVDSQVTMMFWYRQQPGQSLTLIATANQGSEATYESGFVIDKFPISRPNLTFSTLTVSNMSPEDSSIYLCSVGRGQGSSEAFFGQGTRLTVV.

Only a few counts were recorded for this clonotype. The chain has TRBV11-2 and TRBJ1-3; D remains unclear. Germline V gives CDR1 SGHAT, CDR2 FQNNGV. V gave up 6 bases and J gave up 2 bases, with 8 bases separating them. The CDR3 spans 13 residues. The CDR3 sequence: CASRFTTGNTIYF. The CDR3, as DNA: TGTGCCAGCAGATTTACGACTGGAAACACCATATATTTT.

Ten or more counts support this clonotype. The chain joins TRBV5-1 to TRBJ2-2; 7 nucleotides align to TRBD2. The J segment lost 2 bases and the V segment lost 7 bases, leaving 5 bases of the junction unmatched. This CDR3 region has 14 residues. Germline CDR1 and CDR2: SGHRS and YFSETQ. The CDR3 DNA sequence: TGCGCCAGCTCCAGGGAGGGAAACACCGGGGAGCTGTTTTTT. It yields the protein CASSREGNTGELFF.

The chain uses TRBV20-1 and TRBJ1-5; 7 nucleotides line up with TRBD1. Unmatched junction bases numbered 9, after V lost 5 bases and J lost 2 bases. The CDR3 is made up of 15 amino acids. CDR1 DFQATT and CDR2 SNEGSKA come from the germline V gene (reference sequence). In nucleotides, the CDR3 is TGCAGTGCTGTCCCAGGACAGGCAGGCAATCAGCCCCAGCATTTT. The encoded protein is CSAVPGQAGNQPQHF.